These 14 T cell receptor beta chains came from one sample sequenced in a study of CD8 T cells in ankylosing spondylitis. TCRdb used MiXCR to reprocess the 5' RACE reads, holding one entry per CDR3 protein. The top ten clones hold about an eighth of a sample with hundreds of thousands of distinct CDR3 sequences, around 20% of them seen once. The sample taken for sequencing was blood, either unsorted or a sorted T cell fraction (not recorded which). Source of these receptors: a male donor with ankylosing spondylitis or in good health (not recorded which).

This clonotype has just a few counts. The gene calls are TRBV4-1 and TRBJ2-3; D is undetermined. This CDR3 is 12 amino acids long. Germline V lookup: CDR1 MGHRA, CDR2 YSYEKL. The germline V and J ends were trimmed by 0 bases and 6 bases, with 4 bases remaining between them. Here the CDR3 reads CASSQDSDTQYF. CDR3 sequence (DNA): TGCGCCAGCAGCCAAGATTCCGATACGCAGTATTTT.

J is TRBJ2-4 and V is TRBV4-1, with a possible D match to TRBD1 (6 bases). The CDR3 covers 14 residues. From germline, CDR1 is MGHRA and CDR2 YSYEKL. Trimming left V 0 bases short and J 12 bases short, with 15 bases between. The CDR3 DNA sequence: TGCGCCAGCAGCCAAGAGCAGGCCCGAGGGGGTCAGTACTTC. This gives the protein CASSQEQARGGQYF.

The rearrangement links TRBV9 to TRBJ1-1, with 10 bases aligning to TRBD1. V lost 2 bases to trimming and J lost 7 bases; unmatched junction nucleotides: 2. Germline loops: CDR1 SGDLS, CDR2 YYNGEE. The CDR3 length is 13 residues. The CDR3 region is CASSVTGGGEAFF. Here the CDR3 DNA reads TGTGCCAGCAGCGTGACAGGGGGCGGTGAAGCTTTCTTT.

CDR3 coding DNA: TGTGCCAGCAGCCCCCGGGACACTTCCAATGAGCAGTTCTTC. This encodes CASSPRDTSNEQFF. The rearrangement links TRBV11-2 to TRBJ2-1; D possibly corresponds to TRBD1 (6 bases). This CDR3 has 14 residues. Germline V gene lookup returns CDR1 SGHAT and CDR2 FQNNGV. Trimming took off 5 bases at V and 6 bases at J, with 14 bases between the two ends. Based on the CDR3 plus reference TRBV11-2 and TRBJ2-1, the full variable domain is EAGVAQSPRYKIIEKRQSVAFWCNPISGHATLYWYQQILGQGPKLLIQFQNNGVVDDSQLPKDRFSAERLKGVDSTLKIQPAKLEDSAVYLCASSPRDTSNEQFFGPGTRLTVL.

This clonotype was seen a few times. This rearrangement joins TRBV27 to TRBJ2-7, with D unclear. Per germline, CDR1 MNHEY and CDR2 SMNVEV (reference sequence). V lost 5 bases and J 0 bases, leaving 17 bases between the germline ends. This CDR3 is built from 16 residues. The CDR3 DNA is TGTGCCAGCAGTCCCCAGATTGCGGAGTTCTCCTACGAGCAGTACTTC. It specifies CASSPQIAEFSYEQYF.

This clonotype was observed a few times. This chain links TRBV28 with TRBJ2-3, with 9 bases aligning to TRBD2. There are 15 residues in the CDR3. Germline CDR1 reads MDHEN; CDR2 reads SYDVKM. The junction had 6 bases not matched to a gene; V was cut back by 5 bases and J by 3 bases. The CDR3 loop reads CASSPYSGGTDTQYF. CDR3 sequence (DNA): TGTGCCAGCAGTCCCTATAGCGGGGGTACAGATACGCAGTATTTT.

This clonotype was detected only a few times. The gene calls are TRBV27 and TRBJ2-3; a weak D match, TRBD2 (6 bases). Germline V gene data show CDR1 as MNHEY and CDR2 as SMNVEV (reference sequence). Trimming removed 5 bases from V and 3 bases from J, with 9 bases in between. The CDR3 is 13 residues long. The CDR3 spells CASSVAGTDTQYF. In nucleotides, the CDR3 is TGTGCCAGCAGTGTTGCGGGAACAGATACGCAGTATTTT.

The V and J genes are TRBV10-3 and TRBJ2-1; TRBD1 matches at 9 bases. Germline V CDR1 and CDR2: ENHRY, SYGVKD. The V and J ends lost 0 bases and 9 bases, in that order; junction bases with no gene match: 12. The CDR3 is made up of 17 amino acids. CDR3 nucleotide sequence: TGTGCCATCAGTGAGTCGGAAGGGACAGGGCTTCTCGGTGAGCAGTTCTTC. It yields the protein CAISESEGTGLLGEQFF.

This clonotype has only a few counts. The chain combines TRBV5-1 with TRBJ1-2, with D perhaps TRBD1 (5 bases). The germline CDR1 and CDR2 sequences are SGHRS and YFSETQ. Trimming took off 4 bases at V and 1 base at J, with 20 bases between the two ends. This CDR3 contains 17 residues. The CDR3 nucleotides read TGCGCCAGCAGCCTTTACACCGGGACGGGGTTTAACTATGGCTACACCTTC. Its protein is CASSLYTGTGFNYGYTF.

The chain has TRBV27 and TRBJ2-7, with D perhaps being TRBD1 or TRBD2 (5 bases each). CDR3 length equals 15 residues. The V end lost 5 bases, the J end lost 4 bases, and 18 bases lay between the germline ends. Germline V gives CDR1 MNHEY, CDR2 SMNVEV (reference sequence). The CDR3 DNA follows: TGTGCCAGCAGTCCTGGGACCACGCCTCCTTACGAGCAGTACTTC. Translated: CASSPGTTPPYEQYF.

This clonotype occurred a few times. J is TRBJ2-7 and V is TRBV4-2, with D possibly being TRBD1 or TRBD2 (5 bases each). V was shortened by 0 bases and J by 2 bases, with 14 bases between the two germline ends. CDR1 and CDR2 from the germline V gene are LGHNA and YNFKEQ. This CDR3 comprises 16 residues. CDR3 sequence: CASSQEVPGATYEQYF. Written as DNA, the CDR3 is TGTGCCAGCAGCCAAGAGGTTCCCGGGGCCACCTACGAGCAGTACTTC.

This clonotype was observed a few times. J is TRBJ2-7 and V is TRBV12-3 or TRBV12-4; perhaps TRBD1 as D (6 bases). Trimming left V 4 bases short and J 3 bases short, with 10 bases between. CDR3 length: 13 residues. CDR3 nucleotide sequence: TGTGCCAGCAGTTCCCCGACAGGCTACGAGCAGTACTTC. It codes for CASSSPTGYEQYF.

The chain recombines TRBV5-1 with TRBJ2-1, with D possibly matching TRBD2 (6 bases). V lost 0 bases, J lost 7 bases, and 20 bases lay in between. There are 17 residues in the CDR3. CDR1 and CDR2 (germline): SGHRS, YFSETQ. This CDR3 is CASSLAGTPGLGNEQFF. CDR3 coding DNA: TGCGCCAGCAGCTTGGCCGGGACTCCCGGGCTCGGGAATGAGCAGTTCTTC.

The chain uses TRBV25-1 and TRBJ2-7; 9 bases match TRBD1. Germline lookup yields CDR1 MGHDK and CDR2 SYGVNS. V was pared by 8 bases and J by 0 bases, with 8 bases of the junction left unmatched. This CDR3 comprises 15 residues. The CDR3 DNA follows: TGTGCCAGCGGGACGGGACAGGGATCCTCCTACGAGCAGTACTTC. Its protein product is CASGTGQGSSYEQYF.